This T cell receptor (beta chain) derives from a study of T cell repertoires in cytomegalovirus infection. Study details: Indications came from public TCR beta signatures; they pointed to CMV infection and to a matching HLA type.

In its sample, this clonotype was seen a few times. Its specificity is not known. MiXCR, applied by TCRdb to the reads, yields one record per CDR3 protein. The top ten clones hold about 20% of a sample with roughly 340,000 distinct CDR3 sequences, approximately 32% of them seen once. The CDR3 covers 13 residues. Trimming removed 6 bases at V and 2 bases at J, with 8 bases between. Germline values: CDR1 LGHNT, CDR2 FRNRAP. Specimen: cultured PBMCs, collected from culture after CMV antigen stimulation. The clonotype was recovered from a human donor in good health (CMV status not recorded). Some clones in this sample may be carry-over from other donors' samples. V gene TRBV12-5 combines with J gene TRBJ2-1; D is uncertain. CDR3 amino acids: CASGQAPYNEQFF. CDR3 DNA: TGTGCTAGTGGCCAAGCCCCCTACAATGAGCAGTTCTTC.